This T cell receptor beta chain originates from a study of blood T cell repertoires in COVID-19. Study-wide context: From T cells, B-cell-depleted T cells, or PBMCs came the material, which was cDNA or gDNA.

The CDR3 runs 14 residues. Germline values: CDR1 KGHDR, CDR2 SFDVKD. Trimming removed 3 bases from V and 6 bases from J; junction bases left unmatched: 4. With regard to this clone: Other DNA sequences in this specimen translate into the identical CDR3.

Produced via immunoSEQ multiplex PCR; TCRdb's table is partial and in-frame only. This sample has under 350,000 clones; about 82% occur once, and the top ten carry roughly 7.8%. The TCR was taken from a human donor in a cohort sampled during active COVID-19. Input material: peripheral blood. The J gene is TRBJ1-2, the V gene TRBV24-1, with 9 bases identical to TRBD1. The CDR3 loop reads CATSDPGTGHGYTF. The CDR3 DNA reads as TGTGCCACCAGTGATCCTGGGACAGGGCATGGCTACACCTTC.